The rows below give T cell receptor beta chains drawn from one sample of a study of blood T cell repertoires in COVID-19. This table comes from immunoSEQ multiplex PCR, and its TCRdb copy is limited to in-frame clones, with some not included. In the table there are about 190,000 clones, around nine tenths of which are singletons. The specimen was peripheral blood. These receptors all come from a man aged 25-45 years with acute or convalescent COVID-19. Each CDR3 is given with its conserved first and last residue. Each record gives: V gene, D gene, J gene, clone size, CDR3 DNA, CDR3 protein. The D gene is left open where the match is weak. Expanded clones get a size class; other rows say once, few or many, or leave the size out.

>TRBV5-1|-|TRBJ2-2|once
TGCGCCAGTGCAGGGCCACCGGCGAACACCGGGGAGCTGTTTTTT
CASAGPPANTGELFF
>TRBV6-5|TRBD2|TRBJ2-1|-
TGTGCCAGCAGCCTTAGCGGGAGGAAGTTCTTC
CASSLSGRKFF
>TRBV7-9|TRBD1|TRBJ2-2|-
TGTGCCAGCAGCTCCAGGGGTTCTGACAGGGCCTTGAACACCGGGGAGCTGTTTTTT
CASSSRGSDRALNTGELFF
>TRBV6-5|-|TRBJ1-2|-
TGTGCCAGCAGGGATCAGACAGTTCTTCTCTTC
CASRDQTVLLF
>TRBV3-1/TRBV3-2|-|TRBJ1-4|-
TGTGCCAGCAGCCAAGACCGCCCGGGGGGGGAAAAACTGTTTTTT
CASSQDRPGGEKLFF
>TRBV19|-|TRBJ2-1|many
TGTGCCAGTCATCCCGTGTCTAGCTCCTACAATGAGCAGTTCTTC
CASHPVSSSYNEQFF
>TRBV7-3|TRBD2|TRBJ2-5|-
TGTGCCAGCAGCTTCACTAGCGTGGAGACCCAGTACTTC
CASSFTSVETQYF
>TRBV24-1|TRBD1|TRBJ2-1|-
TGTGCCACCAGTGACCCGGGACAGGGCCACTACAATGAGCAGTTCTTC
CATSDPGQGHYNEQFF
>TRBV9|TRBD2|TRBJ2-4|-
TGTGCCAGCAGCGTAGGCAGGGAGGGTTCCAAAAACATTCAGTACTTC
CASSVGREGSKNIQYF
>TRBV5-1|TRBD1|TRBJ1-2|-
TGCGCCAGCAGCCTCATCCCGGGACAGGGGGGCAACTATGGCTACACCTTC
CASSLIPGQGGNYGYTF
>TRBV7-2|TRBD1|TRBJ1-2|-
TGTGCCAGCAGCGAGAGCAGGGGGAACTATGGCTACACCTTC
CASSESRGNYGYTF